The rows below give T cell receptor beta chains drawn from one sample of a study of response to subunit inactivated influenza vaccine. Via MiXCR, TCRdb re-called the RT-PCR reads, giving one row per CDR3 protein. Of 450,000 to 550,000 distinct CDR3 sequences in the sample, 25% are singletons; the top ten hold 1.5% to 2%. The sample was CD4+ T cells sorted from PBMCs, taken roughly 5 days after vaccination. These receptor sequences come from a man aged 50-60 years who received an inactivated influenza vaccine. CDR3s include the opening cysteine and the closing phenylalanine or tryptophan. Fields, in order: D gene, clone size, V gene, J gene, CDR3 DNA, CDR3 protein. D genes are given only for firm matches. Size tells how often a clone was seen (once, few, many) or the class of an expanded clone, and some rows leave it out.

TRBD2	NA	TRBV4-2	TRBJ2-3	TGTGCCAGCAGCCAGCGGGGGGGGACAAACACAGATACGCAGTATTTT	CASSQRGGTNTDTQYF
TRBD1	NA	TRBV10-3	TRBJ2-7	TGTGCCATCAGGGGACAGCTCTCCTACGAGCAGTACTTC	CAIRGQLSYEQYF
TRBD1	NA	TRBV6-5	TRBJ2-7	TGTGCCAGCAGTTACCGTATTGACAGGGGCCCCTACGAGCAGTACTTC	CASSYRIDRGPYEQYF
TRBD1	NA	TRBV18	TRBJ2-7	TGTGCCAGCTCACCCCCGGGACAGGCGGCAAACGAGCAGTACTTC	CASSPPGQAANEQYF
NA	NA	TRBV20-1	TRBJ2-1	TGCAGTGCTAGAGGCCCAGGCTACAGCAGGAATGAGCAGTTCTTC	CSARGPGYSRNEQFF
TRBD2	NA	TRBV5-6	TRBJ2-2	TGTGCCAGCAGCTCTACTAGCGGGAGGGCCACGAACACCGGGGAGCTGTTTTTT	CASSSTSGRATNTGELFF
NA	NA	TRBV18	TRBJ2-3	TGTGCCAGCTCACCATATGGGGGACCCACAGATACGCAGTATTTT	CASSPYGGPTDTQYF
NA	NA	TRBV4-1	TRBJ2-3	TGCGCCAGCAGCCAAGATGTACGAAGCACAGATACGCAGTATTTT	CASSQDVRSTDTQYF
NA	NA	TRBV5-1	TRBJ1-1	TGCGCCAGCGCCGCGCCTGACAGGAACACTGAAGCTTTCTTT	CASAAPDRNTEAFF
TRBD1	few	TRBV29-1	TRBJ2-1	TGCAGCGCCCGAACAGAGGGGGCTCATGATGAGCAGTTCTTC	CSARTEGAHDEQFF
NA	NA	TRBV9	TRBJ2-5	TGTGCCAGCAGCGTAGCGCCGGGGCAGGACGGGGAGACCCAGTACTTC	CASSVAPGQDGETQYF
NA	once	TRBV5-1	TRBJ2-7	TGCGCCAGCAGCCCGGACGAATACGAGCAGTACTTC	CASSPDEYEQYF
NA	few	TRBV27	TRBJ2-1	TGTGCCAGCAGTTCGGCAGGGGATACCTACAATGAGCAGTTCTTC	CASSSAGDTYNEQFF
NA	NA	TRBV20-1	TRBJ2-7	TGCAGTGCTAGGTTATCGGGACGGAGGGCCCACGAGCAGTACTTC	CSARLSGRRAHEQYF
TRBD2	few	TRBV7-2	TRBJ2-5	TGTGCCAGCACCGTTACTGGGCTAGCGGGAGAGACCCAGTACTTC	CASTVTGLAGETQYF
NA	NA	TRBV12-3/TRBV12-4	TRBJ2-1	TGTGCCAGCACCCTAGGTGGGGGAACCTACAATGAGCAGTTCTTC	CASTLGGGTYNEQFF
NA	NA	TRBV4-2	TRBJ1-1	TGTGCCAGCAGCCAGGGAGCGGGGGGCTTGAACACTGAAGCTTTCTTT	CASSQGAGGLNTEAFF
NA	NA	TRBV10-3	TRBJ1-3	TGTGCCATCAGTAACCCCGGGGTTGGAGGAAACACCATATATTTT	CAISNPGVGGNTIYF
TRBD1	NA	TRBV5-6	TRBJ2-7	TGTGCCAGCAGCTTGCCACAGGGGACCTACGAGCAGTACTTC	CASSLPQGTYEQYF
NA	NA	TRBV9	TRBJ1-2	TGTGCCAGCAGCGTAGATACAGGGAGAATCTATGGCTACACCTTC	CASSVDTGRIYGYTF
NA	NA	TRBV28	TRBJ1-6	TGTGCCAGCAGTCGAGACTGGGATTCACCCCTCCACTTT	CASSRDWDSPLHF
TRBD2	NA	TRBV29-1	TRBJ2-7	TGCAGCGTTGAATGGCCGGTCGGGGGGGAGCAGTACTTC	CSVEWPVGGEQYF
TRBD1	few	TRBV5-1	TRBJ2-2	TGCGCCAGCAGTCCCGGGACAGGGTCTATCAACACCGGGGAGCTGTTTTTT	CASSPGTGSINTGELFF
NA	NA	TRBV7-2	TRBJ2-6	TGTGCCAGCAGCAACAGGAGTGCCAGCAGCAACGTCCTGACTTTC	CASSNRSASSNVLTF
TRBD1	few	TRBV6-5	TRBJ1-5	TGTGCCAGCAGTTACTCGGGACAGGGGGGACAGCCCCAGCATTTT	CASSYSGQGGQPQHF
NA	many	TRBV6-1	TRBJ2-1	TGTGCCAGCGGTCGTGTCCGTCCGACTAGATTCAATGAGCAGTTCTTC	CASGRVRPTRFNEQFF
NA	few	TRBV10-3	TRBJ2-1	TGTGCCATCAGTGACCGGACAGAGGAGTTCTTC	CAISDRTEEFF
TRBD1	few	TRBV12-3/TRBV12-4	TRBJ2-5	TGTGCCAGCAGTTTGGGGACAGGGGGCTTTTCCGTGGAGACCCAGTACTTC	CASSLGTGGFSVETQYF
NA	many	TRBV20-1	TRBJ2-3	TGCAGTGCTAGAGATCTTCGGCAGGGGAACACAGATACGCAGTATTTT	CSARDLRQGNTDTQYF
NA	few	TRBV9	TRBJ1-1	TGTGCCAGCAGCGTTGGTCGAAGCGAGAACACTGAAGCTTTCTTT	CASSVGRSENTEAFF